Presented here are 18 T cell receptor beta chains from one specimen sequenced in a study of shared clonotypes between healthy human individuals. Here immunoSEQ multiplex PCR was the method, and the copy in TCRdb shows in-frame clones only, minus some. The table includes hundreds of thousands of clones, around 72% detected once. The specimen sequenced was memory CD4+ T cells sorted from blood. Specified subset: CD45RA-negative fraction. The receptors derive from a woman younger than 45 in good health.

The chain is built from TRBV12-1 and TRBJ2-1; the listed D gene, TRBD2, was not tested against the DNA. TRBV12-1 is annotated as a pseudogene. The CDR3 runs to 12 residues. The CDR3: CVKRDDYNEQFF. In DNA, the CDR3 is TGTGTAAAGCGGGATGACTACAATGAGCAGTTCTTC.

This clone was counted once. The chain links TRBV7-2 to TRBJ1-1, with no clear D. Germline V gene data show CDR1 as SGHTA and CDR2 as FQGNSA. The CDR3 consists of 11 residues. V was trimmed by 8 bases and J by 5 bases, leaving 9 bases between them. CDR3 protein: CASLMYTEAFF. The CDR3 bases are TGTGCCAGCTTAATGTATACTGAAGCTTTCTTT.

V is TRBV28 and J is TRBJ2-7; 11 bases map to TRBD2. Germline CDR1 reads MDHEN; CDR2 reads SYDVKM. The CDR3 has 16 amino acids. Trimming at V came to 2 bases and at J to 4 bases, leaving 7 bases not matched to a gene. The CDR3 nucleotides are TGTGCCAGCAGTTTAATTGGGACTAGCGGAGCTTACGAGCAGTACTTC. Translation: CASSLIGTSGAYEQYF.

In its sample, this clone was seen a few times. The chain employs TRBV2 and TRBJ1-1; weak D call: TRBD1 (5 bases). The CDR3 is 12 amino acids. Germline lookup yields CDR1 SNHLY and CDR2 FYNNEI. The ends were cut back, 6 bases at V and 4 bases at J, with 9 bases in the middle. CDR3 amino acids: CASSGDGTEAFF. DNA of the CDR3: TGTGCCAGCAGCGGGGACGGCACTGAAGCTTTCTTT.

CDR3 bases: TGTGCCAGCAGCCCTATCCTGTCCACGTCGCAAGAGACCCAGTACTTC. It specifies CASSPILSTSQETQYF. J is TRBJ2-5 and V is TRBV5-4; D remains unclear. V shed 4 bases and J shed 2 bases, with 18 bases lying between them. The germline CDR1 and CDR2 sequences are SGHNT and YYREEE (reference sequence). The length of the CDR3 is 16 residues.

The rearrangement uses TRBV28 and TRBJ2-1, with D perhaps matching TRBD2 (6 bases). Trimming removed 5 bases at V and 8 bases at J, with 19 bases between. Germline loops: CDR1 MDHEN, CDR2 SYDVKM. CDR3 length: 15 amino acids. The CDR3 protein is CASSPWGGISHEQFF. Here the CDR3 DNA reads TGTGCCAGCAGTCCGTGGGGAGGTATCTCCCATGAGCAGTTCTTC.

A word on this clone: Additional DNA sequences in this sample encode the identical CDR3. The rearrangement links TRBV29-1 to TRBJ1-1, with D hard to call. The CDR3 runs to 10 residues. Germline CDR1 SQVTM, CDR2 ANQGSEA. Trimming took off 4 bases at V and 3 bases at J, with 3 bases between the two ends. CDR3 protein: CSVGDTEAFF. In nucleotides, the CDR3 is TGCAGCGTTGGCGACACTGAAGCTTTCTTT.

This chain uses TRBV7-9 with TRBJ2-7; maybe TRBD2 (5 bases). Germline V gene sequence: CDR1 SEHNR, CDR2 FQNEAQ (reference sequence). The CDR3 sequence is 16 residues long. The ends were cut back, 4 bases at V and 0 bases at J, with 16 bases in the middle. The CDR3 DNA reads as TGTGCCAGCAGCTGGGGTGGGTGGGAGAGCTCCTACGAGCAGTACTTC. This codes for CASSWGGWESSYEQYF.

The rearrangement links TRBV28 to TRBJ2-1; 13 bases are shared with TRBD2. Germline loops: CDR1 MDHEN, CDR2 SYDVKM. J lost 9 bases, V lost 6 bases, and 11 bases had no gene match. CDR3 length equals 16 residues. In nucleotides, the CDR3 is TGTGCCAGCAGCCACAGGGGACTAGCGGGAAAAGGTGAGCAGTTCTTC. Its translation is CASSHRGLAGKGEQFF.

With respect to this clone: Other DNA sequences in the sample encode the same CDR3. In DNA, the CDR3 is TGCAGCGTTGGGGGGGCGGGCCAGCCCCAGCATTTT. It specifies CSVGGAGQPQHF. The rearrangement links TRBV29-1 to TRBJ1-5, with D possibly TRBD1 on 6 matching bases. Germline V lookup: CDR1 SQVTM, CDR2 ANQGSEA. This CDR3 spans 12 amino acids. V shed 4 bases and J shed 7 bases, with 11 bases lying between them.

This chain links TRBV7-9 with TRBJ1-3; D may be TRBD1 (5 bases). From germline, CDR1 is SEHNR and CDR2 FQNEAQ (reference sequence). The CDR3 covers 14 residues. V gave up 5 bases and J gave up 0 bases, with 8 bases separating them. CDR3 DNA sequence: TGTGCCAGCAGCCAACAGGCCTCTGGAAACACCATATATTTT. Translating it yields CASSQQASGNTIYF.

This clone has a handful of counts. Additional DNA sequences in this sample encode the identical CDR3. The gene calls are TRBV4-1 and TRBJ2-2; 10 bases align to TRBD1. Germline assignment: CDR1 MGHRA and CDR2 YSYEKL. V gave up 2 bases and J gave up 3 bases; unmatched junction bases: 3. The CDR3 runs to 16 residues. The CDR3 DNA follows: TGCGCCAGCAGCCAACCCGGGACAGGGGACACCGGGGAGCTGTTTTTT. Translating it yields CASSQPGTGDTGELFF.

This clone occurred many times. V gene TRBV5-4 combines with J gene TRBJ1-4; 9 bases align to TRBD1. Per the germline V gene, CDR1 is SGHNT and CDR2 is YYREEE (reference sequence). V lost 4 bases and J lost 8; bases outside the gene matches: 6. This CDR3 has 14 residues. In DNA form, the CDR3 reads TGTGCCAGCAGCAGTACAGGGGGCGGGGAAAAACTGTTTTTT. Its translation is CASSSTGGGEKLFF. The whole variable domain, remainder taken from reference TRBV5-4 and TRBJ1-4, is ETGVTQSPTHLIKTRGQQVTLRCSSQSGHNTVSWYQQALGQGPQFIFQYYREEENGRGNFPPRFSGLQFPNYSSELNVNALELDDSALYLCASSSTGGGEKLFFGSGTQLSVL.

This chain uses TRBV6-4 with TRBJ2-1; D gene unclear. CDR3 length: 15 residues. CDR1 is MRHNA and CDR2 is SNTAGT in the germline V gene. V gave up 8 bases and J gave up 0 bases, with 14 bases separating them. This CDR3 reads CASRRSTDSYNEQFF. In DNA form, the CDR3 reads TGTGCCAGCCGGCGATCGACTGACTCCTACAATGAGCAGTTCTTC.

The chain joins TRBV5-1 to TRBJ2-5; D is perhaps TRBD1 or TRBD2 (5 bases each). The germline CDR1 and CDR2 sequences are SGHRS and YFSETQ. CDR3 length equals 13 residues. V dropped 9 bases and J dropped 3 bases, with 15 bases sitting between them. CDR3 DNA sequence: TGCGCCACCAAAAGGGGAGCGGAAGAGACCCAGTACTTC. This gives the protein CATKRGAEETQYF.

This chain's CDR3 is CASTRDGEWYTEAFF. In nucleotides, the CDR3 is TGCGCCAGCACCAGAGACGGGGAATGGTACACTGAAGCTTTCTTT. The chain couples TRBV5-1 to TRBJ1-1; no clear D. The CDR3 consists of 15 residues. The V and J ends lost 6 bases and 3 bases respectively, with 18 bases between them. Germline V lookup: CDR1 SGHRS, CDR2 YFSETQ.

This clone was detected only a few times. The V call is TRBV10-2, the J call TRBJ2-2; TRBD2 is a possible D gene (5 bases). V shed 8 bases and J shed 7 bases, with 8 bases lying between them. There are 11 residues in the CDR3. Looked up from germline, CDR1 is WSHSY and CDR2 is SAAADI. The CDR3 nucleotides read TGCGCCAGCGGGAGTGGCGGGGAGCTGTTTTTT. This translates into CASGSGGELFF.

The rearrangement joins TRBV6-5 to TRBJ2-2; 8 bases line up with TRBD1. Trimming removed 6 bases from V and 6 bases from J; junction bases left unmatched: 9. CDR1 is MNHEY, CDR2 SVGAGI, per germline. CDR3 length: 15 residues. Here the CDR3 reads CASRTGDFRSGELFF. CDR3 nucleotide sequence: TGTGCCAGCAGGACAGGGGATTTTCGCTCCGGGGAGCTGTTTTTT.